A single sample gave rise to the 22 T cell receptor beta chains below, sequenced in a study of blood T cell repertoires in COVID-19. Clones were sequenced by immunoSEQ multiplex PCR, and TCRdb holds only the in-frame ones, with some missing. The table shows roughly 70,000 clones, with about 90% occurring only once. The sample consisted of peripheral blood. These receptors originate from a human donor with active COVID-19. The donor label of this sample is uncertain.

V usage is TRBV7-2 and J usage is TRBJ2-2, with 10 bases that match TRBD1. The germline CDR1 and CDR2 sequences are SGHTA and FQGNSA. Trimming cost V 2 bases and J 7 bases; bases outside gene matches: 10. CDR3 length: 17 residues. In nucleotides, the CDR3 is TGTGCCAGCAGCTTATTGGTGACAGGGGGCTCGGGCGGGGAGCTGTTTTTT. Amino acid sequence: CASSLLVTGGSGGELFF.

V usage is TRBV7-2 and J usage is TRBJ1-3; 11 positions agree with TRBD1. The J segment lost 3 bases and the V segment lost 5 bases, leaving 6 bases of the junction unmatched. This CDR3 spans 16 amino acids. The germline gives CDR1 SGHTA, CDR2 FQGNSA. Here the CDR3 reads CASSPRTGGIGNTIYF. CDR3 DNA: TGTGCCAGCAGCCCTCGGACAGGGGGCATTGGAAACACCATATATTTT.

This chain joins TRBV6-6 and TRBJ1-5; TRBD1 matches at 11 bases. Germline CDR1 is MNHNY and CDR2 is SVGAGI (reference sequence). The V segment lost 6 bases and the J segment 6 bases; nucleotides outside the gene matches: 10. The CDR3 covers 16 residues. CDR3 nucleotide sequence: TGTGCCAGCAGGGCCACGGGACAGGGGGGAGGTCAGCCCCAGCATTTT. Protein product: CASRATGQGGGQPQHF.

This chain joins TRBV6-6 and TRBJ1-1; 10 nucleotides agree with TRBD1. V gave up 6 bases and J gave up 6 bases; unmatched junction bases: 7. CDR1 MNHNY and CDR2 SVGAGI come from the germline V gene (reference sequence). This CDR3 contains 14 residues. The CDR3 DNA sequence: TGTGCCAGCAGCAGACAGGGGGCGGGGGCTGAAGCTTTCTTT. It encodes CASSRQGAGAEAFF.

The chain uses TRBV4-3 and TRBJ2-1, with a tentative D call TRBD2 (5 bases). This CDR3 has 16 residues. Germline assignment: CDR1 LGHNA and CDR2 YSLEER. V lost 1 base and J lost 0, with 10 bases in between. The chain's CDR3 is CASSQASQSSYNEQFF. CDR3 sequence (DNA): TGCGCCAGCAGCCAAGCTAGCCAGAGCTCCTACAATGAGCAGTTCTTC.

This chain connects TRBV7-3 to TRBJ2-1; no clear D. Deletions cut 2 bases from V and 0 bases from J, with 11 bases between. CDR1 and CDR2 (germline): SGHTA, FQGTGA. The CDR3 is made up of 16 amino acids. As DNA, the CDR3 is TGTGCCAGCAGCTTAGCTCCAACAAGCTCCTACAATGAGCAGTTCTTC. Protein: CASSLAPTSSYNEQFF. Combining the CDR3 with reference TRBV7-3 and TRBJ2-1 gives the whole variable domain GAGVSQTPSNKVTEKGKYVELRCDPISGHTALYWYRQSLGQGPEFLIYFQGTGAADDSGLPNDRFFAVRPEGSVSTLKIQRTERGDSAVYLCASSLAPTSSYNEQFFGPGTRLTVL.

This chain joins TRBV7-2 and TRBJ2-5, with 11 nucleotides matching TRBD2. Germline V gene data show CDR1 as SGHTA and CDR2 as FQGNSA. The V and J ends lost 5 bases and 4 bases, in that order; junction bases with no gene match: 6. The CDR3 runs 15 residues. The CDR3 coding sequence is TGTGCCAGCAGCAGCAGACTAGCGGGAATAGAGACCCAGTACTTC. Its translation is CASSSRLAGIETQYF.

This chain uses TRBV19 with TRBJ2-7, with D possibly being TRBD2 (6 bases). Germline-derived CDR1 and CDR2 are LNHDA and SQIVND (reference sequence). This CDR3 is built from 15 residues. Trimming removed 5 bases at V and 5 bases at J, with 19 bases between. CDR3 sequence (DNA): TGTGCCAGTAGTTCGTGGGAGGCGAGCAAGGACGAGCAGTACTTC. Amino acids: CASSSWEASKDEQYF. The full variable domain, rest sourced from reference TRBV19 and TRBJ2-7, is DGGITQSPKYLFRKEGQNVTLSCEQNLNHDAMYWYRQDPGQGLRLIYYSQIVNDFQKGDIAEGYSVSREKKESFPLTVTSAQKNPTAFYLCASSSWEASKDEQYFGPGTRLTVT.

The V call is TRBV4-3, the J call TRBJ2-6; TRBD1 agrees at 7 bases. V lost 1 base, J lost 2 bases, and 2 bases stayed unmatched. The CDR3 sequence is 16 residues long. Germline assignment: CDR1 LGHNA and CDR2 YSLEER. The CDR3 region is CASSQGGTAGANVLTF. The CDR3, as DNA: TGCGCCAGCAGCCAAGGTGGGACAGCTGGGGCCAACGTCCTGACTTTC.

This clone was seen a single time. The chain combines TRBV6-4 with TRBJ2-7, with 7 bases that match TRBD1. This CDR3 comprises 15 residues. The V and J ends lost 4 bases and 6 bases, in that order; junction bases with no gene match: 12. Per the germline V gene, CDR1 is MRHNA and CDR2 is SNTAGT. CDR3 amino acids: CASSVPGTEVIEQYF. CDR3 nucleotide sequence: TGTGCCAGCAGTGTCCCCGGGACAGAGGTTATCGAGCAGTACTTC.

CDR3 nucleotides: TGCGCCAGCAGCCAAGACAGGGTGGGGGAGCAGTTCTTC. It codes for CASSQDRVGEQFF. The chain is built from TRBV4-3 and TRBJ2-1; weak D call: TRBD1 (5 bases). With 0 bases removed from V and 10 bases from J, the gap between germline ends came to 10 bases. CDR3 length: 13 amino acids. CDR1 is LGHNA and CDR2 is YSLEER in the germline V gene.

The chain joins TRBV5-1 to TRBJ2-5, with D possibly TRBD2 on 7 matching bases. This CDR3 comprises 17 residues. V lost 2 bases and J 4 bases, leaving 21 bases between the germline ends. Germline CDR1 and CDR2: SGHRS and YFSETQ. This chain's CDR3 is CASSLIPSGGGAETQYF. CDR3 DNA: TGCGCCAGCAGCTTAATTCCTAGCGGAGGGGGGGCAGAGACCCAGTACTTC.

The chain recombines TRBV6-1 with TRBJ1-2, with D possibly matching TRBD1 (6 bases). The germline CDR1 and CDR2 sequences are MNHNS and SASEGT. This CDR3 has 15 amino acids. The ends were cut back, 2 bases at V and 5 bases at J, with 15 bases in the middle. CDR3 sequence reads: CASSESAGASYGYTF. The CDR3 nucleotides read TGTGCCAGCAGTGAATCTGCAGGGGCCTCATATGGCTACACCTTC.

V gene TRBV28 combines with J gene TRBJ2-1, with TRBD2 matching 10 bases. The CDR3 loop spans 15 amino acids. V lost 3 bases, J lost 7 bases, and 6 bases stayed unmatched. Germline-derived CDR1 and CDR2 are MDHEN and SYDVKM. The CDR3 DNA sequence: TGTGCCAGCAGTTTCGGGACTAGCGCAGATAATGAGCAGTTCTTC. Translation gives CASSFGTSADNEQFF.

This chain joins TRBV6-5 and TRBJ2-3; TRBD2 agrees at 7 bases. The CDR3 totals 15 residues. From germline, CDR1 is MNHEY and CDR2 SVGAGI. With 3 bases clipped from V and 3 bases from J, the junction kept 6 bases outside the gene matches. The CDR3 DNA reads TGTGCCAGCAGTTATTGGGCTAGCGGAACAGATACGCAGTATTTT. This translates into CASSYWASGTDTQYF.

This rearrangement joins TRBV7-2 to TRBJ1-4; perhaps TRBD1 as D (6 bases). V was cut by 6 bases and J by 1 base, with 18 bases left in between. The CDR3 has 17 residues. Germline CDR1 SGHTA, CDR2 FQGNSA. The CDR3 protein is CASRSGGGAGTNEKLFF. In DNA form, the CDR3 reads TGTGCCAGCAGGTCGGGGGGGGGCGCGGGAACTAATGAAAAACTGTTTTTT. The complete variable domain, with remaining parts taken from reference TRBV7-2 and TRBJ1-4, reads GAGVSQSPSNKVTEKGKDVELRCDPISGHTALYWYRQSLGQGLEFLIYFQGNSAPDKSGLPSDRFSAERTGGSVSTLTIQRTQQEDSAVYLCASRSGGGAGTNEKLFFGSGTQLSVL.

The chain carries TRBV9 and TRBJ1-3; the match to TRBD1 covers 12 bases. The germline V gene encodes CDR1 SGDLS and CDR2 YYNGEE. The CDR3 has 16 amino acids. Trimming removed 3 bases from V and 4 bases from J; junction bases left unmatched: 5. The CDR3 DNA is TGTGCCAGCAGCGCAAGGGACAGGGGGCCAGGAAACACCATATATTTT. The encoded protein is CASSARDRGPGNTIYF.

This clone has only one observation. The chain employs TRBV27 and TRBJ2-2; 7 bases are a match to TRBD2. Germline V gene lookup returns CDR1 MNHEY and CDR2 SMNVEV (reference sequence). Trimming removed 3 bases from V and 1 base from J; junction bases left unmatched: 2. This CDR3 spans 15 amino acids. Written as DNA, the CDR3 is TGTGCCAGCAGTTTTTGGGGGGGGAACACCGGGGAGCTGTTTTTT. The encoded protein is CASSFWGGNTGELFF.

The chain couples TRBV27 to TRBJ1-4; tentatively, D is TRBD1 (6 bases). The CDR3 covers 15 residues. CDR1 and CDR2 from the germline V gene are MNHEY and SMNVEV (reference sequence). V shed 6 bases and J shed 8 bases, with 19 bases lying between them. CDR3 nucleotide sequence: TGTGCCAGCAGAGAAGTCGGGGGGCTCGGGGAAAAACTGTTTTTT. Its translation is CASREVGGLGEKLFF.

This sequence joins TRBV6-2 or TRBV6-3 and TRBJ1-6; D is unclear. Per the germline V gene, CDR1 is MNHEY and CDR2 is SVGEGT. V was shortened by 5 bases and J by 6 bases, with 14 bases between the two germline ends. CDR3 length: 15 residues. The CDR3 region has the DNA TGTGCCAGCAGTCGGGGTACGACTAGTAATTCACCCCTCCACTTT. It specifies CASSRGTTSNSPLHF.

Written as DNA, the CDR3 is TGTGCCACCAGTGACAGAAACACAGATACGCAGTATTTT. Encoded protein: CATSDRNTDTQYF. The J gene is TRBJ2-3, the V gene TRBV24-1; D is unresolved. Deletions cut 4 bases from V and 2 bases from J, with 6 bases between. From germline, CDR1 is KGHDR and CDR2 SFDVKD. This CDR3 is built from 13 residues.

The rearrangement uses TRBV7-8 and TRBJ2-7, with TRBD1 identical over 8 bases. J lost 0 bases, V lost 5 bases, and 9 bases had no gene match. Germline V gene lookup returns CDR1 SGHVS and CDR2 FQNEAQ. This CDR3 region has 16 residues. The CDR3 bases are TGTGCCAGCAGCGACCGGACAGGGATCGTCTCCTACGAGCAGTACTTC. Protein: CASSDRTGIVSYEQYF. The whole variable domain, filled in from reference TRBV7-8 and TRBJ2-7, reads GAGVSQSPRYKVAKRGQDVALRCDPISGHVSLFWYQQALGQGPEFLTYFQNEAQLDKSGLPSDRFFAERPEGSVSTLKIQRTQQEDSAVYLCASSDRTGIVSYEQYFGPGTRLTVT.